Listed here are 13 T cell receptor beta chains from one sample, sequenced in a study of blood T cell repertoires in COVID-19. Measured with immunoSEQ multiplex PCR; TCRdb has only the in-frame clones, and not every one. The sample records roughly 190,000 clones, 65% to 85% being singletons. What was sequenced was peripheral blood. Every receptor here comes from a human donor with acute or convalescent COVID-19. The donor label of this sample is uncertain.

The rearrangement joins TRBV10-2 to TRBJ2-2; 7 bases are a match to TRBD1. J lost 1 base, V lost 8 bases, and 4 bases had no gene match. CDR1 WSHSY and CDR2 SAAADI come from the germline V gene. There are 14 residues in the CDR3. CDR3 nucleotide sequence: TGCGCCAGCCGTCAGGGGGTGAACACCGGGGAGCTGTTTTTT. Protein sequence: CASRQGVNTGELFF.

The CDR3 DNA follows: TGTGCCAGCCAAACGGCGGCCTCTAACTATGGCTACACCTTC. This encodes CASQTAASNYGYTF. The chain joins TRBV19 to TRBJ1-2; D unresolved. The CDR3 spans 14 residues. Germline V lookup: CDR1 LNHDA, CDR2 SQIVND (reference sequence). Trimming cost V 9 bases and J 0 bases, with 14 bases left between them.

Of note for this clone: One end of the junction is discordant with germline, which a read error may explain. The gene calls are TRBV7-7 and TRBJ2-5; 9 nucleotides agree with TRBD2. CDR1 is SSHAT and CDR2 is FNYEAQ in the germline V gene (reference sequence). There are 15 residues in the CDR3. DNA of the CDR3: TGTGCTAGCAGCTTACCCACTAGCGGGCAAGAGACCCAGTACTTC. Its protein is CASSLPTSGQETQYF.

The V gene is TRBV5-4, the J gene TRBJ2-3; the D is unclear. The CDR3 sequence is 15 residues long. Germline loops: CDR1 SGHNT, CDR2 YYREEE (reference sequence). V lost 1 base, J lost 0 bases, and 9 bases lay in between. The CDR3 nucleotides are TGTGCCAGCAGCTTGTTGAGCTTCAGCACAGATACGCAGTATTTT. Protein sequence: CASSLLSFSTDTQYF.

The V and J genes are TRBV11-2 and TRBJ2-1; tentatively, D is TRBD2 (5 bases). The CDR3 sequence is 15 residues long. Germline V lookup: CDR1 SGHAT, CDR2 FQNNGV. Trimming stripped 5 bases from V and 4 bases from J, with 15 bases between. The CDR3 sequence is CASSPSRSGYNEQFF. CDR3 coding DNA: TGTGCCAGCAGCCCTAGCCGCTCGGGGTACAATGAGCAGTTCTTC.

The CDR3 bases are TGTGCCAGCAGGAGGAGCGGAGATACGCAGTATTTT. It translates to CASRRSGDTQYF. V gene TRBV12-3 or TRBV12-4 combines with J gene TRBJ2-3, with D tentatively TRBD2 (5 bases). Trimming took 6 bases from V and 5 from J, leaving 9 bases between them. The CDR3 covers 12 residues.

This clone was picked up one time. This sequence joins TRBV9 and TRBJ2-5; 8 bases align to TRBD2. The CDR3 covers 14 residues. Looked up from germline, CDR1 is SGDLS and CDR2 is YYNGEE. V shed 7 bases and J 1 base; nucleotides not matched to a gene: 6. CDR3 in DNA: TGTGCCAGCGGCCCGGGGGGGGTCCAAGAGACCCAGTACTTC. It translates to CASGPGGVQETQYF. Combining the CDR3 with reference TRBV9 and TRBJ2-5 gives the whole variable domain DSGVTQTPKHLITATGQRVTLRCSPRSGDLSVYWYQQSLDQGLQFLIQYYNGEERAKGNILERFSAQQFPDLHSELNLSSLELGDSALYFCASGPGGVQETQYFGPGTRLLVL.

The chain couples TRBV5-1 to TRBJ1-6; D gene unclear. The V and J ends lost 7 bases and 14 bases respectively, with 16 bases between them. Germline loops: CDR1 SGHRS, CDR2 YFSETQ. The CDR3 loop spans 12 amino acids. CDR3 residues: CASFRAGGALHF. CDR3 in DNA: TGCGCCAGCTTCCGGGCCGGCGGGGCCCTCCACTTT.

The chain uses TRBV15 and TRBJ2-3; D is perhaps TRBD2 (5 bases). With 7 bases removed from V and 6 bases from J, the gap between germline ends came to 17 bases. The CDR3 loop spans 14 amino acids. Per germline, CDR1 LNHNV and CDR2 YYDKDF (reference sequence). The CDR3, as DNA: TGTGCCACCAAACCCCGGGGTGACACGGATACGCAGTATTTT. Residues: CATKPRGDTDTQYF.

The chain uses TRBV25-1 and TRBJ2-3; tentative D call: TRBD1 (5 bases). The CDR3 has 15 residues. V was clipped by 2 bases and J by 0 bases, with 9 bases between them. Germline V lookup: CDR1 MGHDK, CDR2 SYGVNS. CDR3 sequence: CASSEHRISTDTQYF. The DNA of the CDR3 is TGTGCCAGCAGTGAACACAGGATAAGCACAGATACGCAGTATTTT.

The V and J genes are TRBV5-1 and TRBJ1-4; TRBD1 aligns across 8 bases. This CDR3 has 14 residues. V gave up 1 base and J gave up 6 bases; unmatched junction bases: 2. Germline V CDR1 and CDR2: SGHRS, YFSETQ. The CDR3, as DNA: TGCGCCAGCAGCTTGACAGGGGGTGATGAAAAACTGTTTTTT. Translating it yields CASSLTGGDEKLFF.

This chain uses TRBV2 with TRBJ1-1, with unresolved D. Germline CDR1 SNHLY, CDR2 FYNNEI. Trimming stripped 0 bases from V and 11 bases from J, with 10 bases between. The CDR3 loop spans 12 amino acids. CDR3 region: CASSEASTVAFF. The CDR3 DNA sequence: TGTGCCAGCAGTGAAGCGAGCACGGTGGCTTTCTTT.

The genes are TRBV2 and TRBJ2-4; the match to TRBD2 covers 11 bases. CDR3 length: 16 residues. The trim removed 6 bases at V and 1 base at J, leaving 5 bases unmatched. Germline V CDR1 and CDR2: SNHLY, FYNNEI. This CDR3 reads CASRETSGAAKNIQYF. Here the CDR3 DNA reads TGTGCCAGCAGGGAGACTAGCGGGGCTGCCAAAAACATTCAGTACTTC.